This T cell receptor beta chain was recorded in a study of blood T cell repertoires in COVID-19. About the study: Donors in the United States, Italy and Spain gave samples during acute or convalescent COVID-19. Nucleic acid was either cDNA or gDNA, and it came from T cells, B-cell-depleted T cells, or PBMCs.

How the authors handled the data: Nucleated cell counts were estimated from reference gene primer amplification. Measured with immunoSEQ multiplex PCR; TCRdb has only the in-frame clones, and not every one. D and trimming come from the DNA, and the V and J calls and clone size come from that table. The sample lists tens of thousands of clones, 70% to 90% occurring once. This clone was seen a few times. The receptor's source is a human donor in a cohort sampled during active COVID-19. Sequences were obtained from peripheral blood.

The CDR3 DNA follows: TGTGCCAGCAGCTTAGATCGGGCAGGGGGCATCTACGAGCAGTACTTC. Its translation is CASSLDRAGGIYEQYF. The chain couples TRBV11-2 to TRBJ2-7; 8 bases map to TRBD1. Germline CDR1 SGHAT, CDR2 FQNNGV. The CDR3 contains 16 residues. J was trimmed by 3 bases and V by 0 bases; bases with no gene match: 7.